This T cell receptor (beta chain) was recorded in a study of human T cells and chemical hapten exposure. Findings and limits, study-wide: Versus controls, significantly more large CDR3 similarity clusters arose from expanded TCRs.

Documented time point: patch test 1, 2 weeks after DPC sensitization. This sample's treatment: therapeutic diphenylcyclopropenone sensitization with weekly scalp DPC. Sample donors consisted of patients with alopecia, aged 18 to 70 years, who were suitable for DPC. Germline V gene sequence: CDR1 SEHNR, CDR2 FQNEAQ (reference sequence). This CDR3 has 15 amino acids. V lost 5 bases, J lost 3 bases, and 3 bases stayed unmatched. The study used a library that attached unique molecular identifiers to individual cDNA molecules. MiXCR, applied by TCRdb to the RACE reads, yields one record per CDR3 protein. The repertoire holds about 99,000 distinct CDR3 sequences, with 9.5% to 15% as singletons. About this clonotype itself: Its antigen remains unknown.

This specimen was whole blood, taken in connection with sensitization to the hapten diphenylcyclopropenone (DPC). The receptor comes from a woman aged 40 to 50 with alopecia areata. Some clones in this sample may be carry-over from other donors' samples. The chain has TRBV7-9 and TRBJ2-2, with 10 bases that match TRBD2. In nucleotides, the CDR3 is TGTGCCAGCAGCCAACTAGCGGGATACACCGGGGAGCTGTTTTTT. It translates to CASSQLAGYTGELFF.